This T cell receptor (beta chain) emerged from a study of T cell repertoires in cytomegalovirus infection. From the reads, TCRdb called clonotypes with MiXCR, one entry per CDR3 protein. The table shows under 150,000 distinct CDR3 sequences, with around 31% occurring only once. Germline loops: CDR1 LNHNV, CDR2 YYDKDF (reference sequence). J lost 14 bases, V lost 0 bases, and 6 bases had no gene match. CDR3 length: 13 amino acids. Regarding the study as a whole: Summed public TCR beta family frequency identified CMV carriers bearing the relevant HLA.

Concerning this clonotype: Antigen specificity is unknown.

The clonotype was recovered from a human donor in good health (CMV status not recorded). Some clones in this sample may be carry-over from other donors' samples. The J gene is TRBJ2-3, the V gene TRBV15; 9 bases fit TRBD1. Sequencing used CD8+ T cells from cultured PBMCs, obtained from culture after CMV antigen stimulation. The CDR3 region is CATSRDWGQGLYF. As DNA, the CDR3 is TGTGCCACCAGCAGAGATTGGGGACAGGGACTGTATTTT.